A selection of T cell receptor beta chains follows, all from one sample in a study of long-term antiretroviral therapy in people with HIV. The method was immunoSEQ multiplex PCR; TCRdb's version includes in-frame clones alone and lacks a portion of them. The sample shows around 21,000 clones, around nine tenths of them seen only once. The sample in question was unsorted PBMCs, obtained roughly 4.2 years before starting antiretroviral therapy. The receptors stem from a woman aged 25 to 39 with HIV. The CDR3 runs from the conserved cysteine through the conserved F or W. A D gene is named only where the DNA matches it firmly. Expanded clones get a size class; other rows say once, few or many, or leave the size out.

V gene,clone size,D gene,J gene,CDR3 DNA,CDR3 protein
TRBV18,NA,NA,TRBJ2-1,TGTGCCAGCTCACCACGAACTCAAGCTAATGACAATGAGCAGTTCTTC,CASSPRTQANDNEQFF
TRBV4-3,NA,TRBD1,TRBJ2-5,TGCGCCAGCAGCCCACGGACAGGTCAAAACATAGAGACCCAGTACTTC,CASSPRTGQNIETQYF
TRBV7-2,NA,TRBD1,TRBJ2-5,TGTGCCAGCAGCTTAGGAGGGGGCCACCAAGAGACCCAGTACTTC,CASSLGGGHQETQYF
TRBV4-3,once,NA,TRBJ1-2,TGCGCCAGCAGCGAGTATAGCAGGGCGGTGGGTGGCTACACCTTC,CASSEYSRAVGGYTF
TRBV5-1,NA,TRBD2,TRBJ2-2,TGCGCCAGTAAGACTAGCGGGGACACGAACACCGGGGAGCTGTTTTTT,CASKTSGDTNTGELFF
TRBV7-9,few,TRBD1,TRBJ2-2,TGTGCCAGCAGTTTTCGGGCCGCGGGACAGGGGACCAACACCGGGGAGCTGTTTTTT,CASSFRAAGQGTNTGELFF
TRBV13,NA,NA,TRBJ1-5,TGTGCCAGCAGCCGCGGGGGGCCCGGGAATAGCAATCAGCCCCAGCATTTT,CASSRGGPGNSNQPQHF
TRBV21-1,NA,NA,TRBJ1-2,TGTGCCAGCAGCACGAGGGACAGGGGGCGAAATGGCTACACCTTC,CASSTRDRGRNGYTF
TRBV9,NA,TRBD2,TRBJ2-7,TGTGCCAGCAGCCCGGTTAGCGGGGGTTCCTACGAGCAGTACTTC,CASSPVSGGSYEQYF
TRBV7-2,NA,NA,TRBJ2-5,TGTGCCAGCAGCTTAGCACACTCTTCGAGCGAGACCCAGTACTTC,CASSLAHSSSETQYF
TRBV7-2,NA,TRBD2,TRBJ2-2,TGTGCCAGCAGCCAGAGCCTAGCGGGGGGGCCCTCGGCCGGGGAGCTGTTTTTT,CASSQSLAGGPSAGELFF
TRBV25-1,once,NA,TRBJ2-1,TGTGCCAGCAGTGACCGGAGCAATGAGCAGTTCTTC,CASSDRSNEQFF
TRBV11-2,NA,NA,TRBJ2-7,TGTGCCAGCAGCCCTTCCAGTGGAACCTACGAGCAGTACTTC,CASSPSSGTYEQYF
TRBV19,NA,NA,TRBJ1-4,TGTGCCAGTAGTGGGGGCCAGGCTCGTAGACTGTTTTTT,CASSGGQARRLFF
TRBV30,NA,NA,TRBJ1-2,TGTGCCTGGAGTGTGCCAGGGGTGGACTATGGCTACACCTTC,CAWSVPGVDYGYTF
TRBV14,NA,NA,TRBJ1-6,TGTGCCAGCAGCGTGAGTCGGGGGCTCAATTCACCCCTCCACTTT,CASSVSRGLNSPLHF
TRBV18,NA,NA,TRBJ1-2,TGTGCCAGCTCACCGAGGTCACAGATCTCATCTAACTATGGCTACACCTTC,CASSPRSQISSNYGYTF
TRBV18,NA,NA,TRBJ1-3,TGTGCCAGCTCACCATGGGGGACGTCGTCCTCTGGAAACACCATATATTTT,CASSPWGTSSSGNTIYF
TRBV14,NA,TRBD1,TRBJ2-7,TGTGCCAGCAGCCAAGGACAGGGACCCTACGAGCAGTACTTC,CASSQGQGPYEQYF
TRBV6-5,once,NA,TRBJ1-3,TGTGCCAGCAGTCACGGGCCAGGGGGAAACACCATATATTTT,CASSHGPGGNTIYF
TRBV6-5,NA,NA,TRBJ1-2,TGTGCCAGCAGTTACAAGGGGGGGCCCGACTATGGCTACACCTTC,CASSYKGGPDYGYTF
TRBV4-3,NA,NA,TRBJ2-7,TGCGCCAGCAGCCAAGATCGTAATAAGGAGCAGTACTTC,CASSQDRNKEQYF
TRBV7-2,NA,TRBD2,TRBJ2-1,TGTGCCAGCAGGGGCGGGGGGGCGAACAATGAGCAGTTCTTC,CASRGGGANNEQFF
TRBV18,NA,NA,TRBJ2-5,TGTGCCAGCTCACCCCCAGGACAAGAGACCCAGTACTTC,CASSPPGQETQYF
TRBV27,NA,TRBD2,TRBJ2-2,TGTGCCAGCAGTGCCCTACGGGAGGGGCGAGGCGGGGAGCTGTTTTTT,CASSALREGRGGELFF
TRBV15,NA,TRBD1,TRBJ1-5,TGTGCCACCAGCAGAGGAGCAGGGGGACAGGGGAATCAGCCCCAGCATTTT,CATSRGAGGQGNQPQHF
TRBV6-5,NA,TRBD1,TRBJ1-6,TGTGCCACCCGACAGGGGAATTCACCCCTCCACTTT,CATRQGNSPLHF
TRBV7-9,NA,TRBD2,TRBJ2-3,TGTGCCAGCAGCACGGGACTAGCGGGCAAATCAGATACGCAGTATTTT,CASSTGLAGKSDTQYF
TRBV5-1,NA,NA,TRBJ1-1,TGCGCCAGCAGCATGGCTTCTGGGAACACTGAAGCTTTCTTT,CASSMASGNTEAFF
TRBV6-5,NA,NA,TRBJ1-1,TGTGCCAGCAGTCCAGCGACAGGTGGGGTTGCTGAAGCTTTCTTT,CASSPATGGVAEAFF
TRBV6-5,NA,TRBD1,TRBJ1-1,TGTGCCAGCAGTTACTATCCAGGGGGAAATGAAGCTTTCTTT,CASSYYPGGNEAFF
TRBV6-6,NA,TRBD1,TRBJ2-7,TGTGCCAGCAGGGCGAGAGGACAGGGAACTTCAACAAAGTACTTC,CASRARGQGTSTKYF
TRBV7-2,NA,NA,TRBJ2-7,TGTGCCAGCAGCTTAGGCGGGCGGGGCGACTCCTACGAGCAGTACTTC,CASSLGGRGDSYEQYF
TRBV7-7,NA,NA,TRBJ2-7,TGTGCCAGCAGCTTAGCGGGGAGCTACGAGCAGTACTTC,CASSLAGSYEQYF
TRBV6-4,NA,NA,TRBJ1-1,TGTGCCAGCAGTGATGTGAAGGGCACTGAAGCTTTCTTT,CASSDVKGTEAFF
TRBV7-8,NA,NA,TRBJ2-7,TGTGCCAGCAGCTTGGCGGGGGCAATCTACGAGCAGTACTTC,CASSLAGAIYEQYF
TRBV6-5,NA,NA,TRBJ1-2,TGTGCCAGCAGTTTCTACAGGGACTCAGGCTACACCTTC,CASSFYRDSGYTF
TRBV25-1,NA,TRBD1,TRBJ1-6,TGTGCCAGCAGCGTCTCGGGACAGGGAGTGTATTCACCCCTCCACTTT,CASSVSGQGVYSPLHF
TRBV19,once,NA,TRBJ2-7,TGTGCCAGTAGTAGGTTAGGAAGCTCCTACGAGCAGTACTTC,CASSRLGSSYEQYF
TRBV30,NA,TRBD2,TRBJ2-7,TGTGCCTGGTCCGTGGCACTAGCGGGGGACGAGCAGTACTTC,CAWSVALAGDEQYF
TRBV18,NA,NA,TRBJ1-1,TGTGCCAGCTCACCCAGGGTTATGAACACTGAAGCTTTCTTT,CASSPRVMNTEAFF
TRBV29-1,NA,NA,TRBJ1-2,TGCAGCGTTGCACTTACTGCGGGCATCCAAAAAGATGCCTCCTATGGCTACACCTTC,CSVALTAGIQKDASYGYTF
TRBV29-1,NA,TRBD1,TRBJ2-7,TGCAGCGTTCAGGGACAGGGGAAATACTACGAGCAGTACTTC,CSVQGQGKYYEQYF
TRBV4-1,NA,TRBD1,TRBJ1-1,TGCGCCAGCAGCCAGGGGACAGGAACTGAAGCTTTCTTT,CASSQGTGTEAFF
TRBV12-5,NA,NA,TRBJ2-2,TGTGCTAGTGGTTTTATAGGGACCGGGGAGCTGTTTTTT,CASGFIGTGELFF
TRBV2,NA,NA,TRBJ1-1,TGTGCCAGCGGGGCGACGAGGATCGGCACTGAAGCTTTCTTT,CASGATRIGTEAFF
TRBV19,NA,NA,TRBJ2-1,TGTGCCAGTAGTATAGATGCTTGGGGACAAACCTACAATGAGCAGTTCTTC,CASSIDAWGQTYNEQFF
TRBV30,NA,NA,TRBJ2-5,TGTGCCTGGAGCGGTGTCCCCCCGGGGGAATCAGAGACCCAGTACTTC,CAWSGVPPGESETQYF
TRBV30,NA,NA,TRBJ2-1,TGTGCCTGGAGTGTAAGCTGGAATGAGCAGTTCTTC,CAWSVSWNEQFF